The source of this T cell receptor beta chain is a study of regulatory dendritic cells for organ transplantation. Germline CDR1 SGHVS, CDR2 FQNEAQ. This CDR3 has 13 residues. V lost 3 bases and J lost 13; bases outside the gene matches: 10. A few counts support this clone. The table came from immunoSEQ multiplex PCR; TCRdb's copy has only in-frame clones and leaves some out. This table holds 25,000 to 30,000 clones, 82% found once. The origin of this receptor is a human donor in good health. Sequencing was carried out using naive CD8+ T cells from blood. Subset: CD45RA+ naive T cells. The rearrangement joins TRBV7-8 to TRBJ1-2; 8 bases are a match to TRBD1. CDR3 coding DNA: TGTGCCAGCAGCTTGACAGGGGCCTCGCGCGGCACCTTC. Protein product: CASSLTGASRGTF. Full variable domain (missing parts from reference TRBV7-8 and TRBJ1-2): GAGVSQSPRYKVAKRGQDVALRCDPISGHVSLFWYQQALGQGPEFLTYFQNEAQLDKSGLPSDRFFAERPEGSVSTLKIQRTQQEDSAVYLCASSLTGASRGTFGSGTRLTVV.